One and the same sample provided the 3 T cell receptor beta chains below, sequenced in a study of cytomegalovirus exposure and HLA in healthy donors. 13 Jbeta primers and 60 Vbeta primers were used for the PCR. Clones were read by immunoSEQ multiplex PCR, and TCRdb kept only the in-frame ones, dropping some. The listing contains 75,000 to 95,000 clones. Sequenced sample: PBMCs. These receptors originate from a man between 25 and 39 years old in good health and CMV-seronegative.

This chain joins TRBV27 and TRBJ2-1; unclear D gene. V was cut by 4 bases and J by 9 bases, with 7 bases left in between. Germline V gene sequence: CDR1 MNHEY, CDR2 SMNVEV (reference sequence). CDR3 length: 11 amino acids. The CDR3 here is CASSSYSEQFF. The CDR3 DNA reads TGTGCCAGCAGTTCCTATAGTGAGCAGTTCTTC.

This rearrangement joins TRBV5-4 to TRBJ2-7; 7 nucleotides line up with TRBD1. Germline trimming cut 4 bases from V and 2 bases from J; bases unmatched to any gene: 9. Per germline, CDR1 SGHNT and CDR2 YYREEE (reference sequence). This CDR3 comprises 15 residues. As DNA, the CDR3 is TGTGCCAGCAGCGCCGGACAGGTAGCAGCCTACGAGCAGTACTTC. This translates into CASSAGQVAAYEQYF. The entire variable domain, with the rest obtained from reference TRBV5-4 and TRBJ2-7, is as follows: ETGVTQSPTHLIKTRGQQVTLRCSSQSGHNTVSWYQQALGQGPQFIFQYYREEENGRGNFPPRFSGLQFPNYSSELNVNALELDDSALYLCASSAGQVAAYEQYFGPGTRLTVT.

Note on this clone: Its ends do not fully match the called genes, so a read error is possible. The chain recombines TRBV19 with TRBJ2-7; TRBD2 might be the D (6 bases). The CDR3 is made up of 13 amino acids. Per the germline V gene, CDR1 is LNHDA and CDR2 is SQIVND (reference sequence). In DNA form, the CDR3 reads TGTGCCAGTAGTATAGATCCCTGGGAGGTCGCTACCTTC. Translating gives CASSIDPWEVATF.